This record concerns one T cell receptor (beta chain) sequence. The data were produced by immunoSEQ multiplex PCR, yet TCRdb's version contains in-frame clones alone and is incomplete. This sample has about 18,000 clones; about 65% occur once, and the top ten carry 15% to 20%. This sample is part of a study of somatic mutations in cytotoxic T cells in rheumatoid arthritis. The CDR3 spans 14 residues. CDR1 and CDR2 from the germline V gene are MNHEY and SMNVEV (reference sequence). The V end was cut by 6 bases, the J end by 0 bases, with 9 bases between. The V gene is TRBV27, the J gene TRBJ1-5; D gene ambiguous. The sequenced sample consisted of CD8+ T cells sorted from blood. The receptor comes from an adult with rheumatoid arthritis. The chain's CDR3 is CASRFGNSNQPQHF. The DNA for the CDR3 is TGTGCCAGCAGGTTCGGCAATAGCAATCAGCCCCAGCATTTT.